This T cell receptor (beta chain) was sequenced during a study of T cells in Graves' hyperthyroidism and ophthalmopathy. Amplification of TCR beta CDR3 regions used RNA as the template. A set of HTBI primers served as the primers for a first-round RT-PCR of the TCR CDR3. TCRdb passed the multiplex PCR reads through MiXCR, listing each CDR3 protein once. The table shows over 500,000 distinct CDR3 sequences, with 40% to 55% occurring only once. Exclusion criteria comprised uncontrolled infection, other autoimmune disease, pregnancy or lactation. Diagnoses were made from clinical symptoms, serum measures (thyroxine and TRAb), thyroid ultrasound and orbital computed tomography. With regard to this clonotype: The target antigen is unknown.

Study-wide findings and caveats: Ophthalmopathy was identified by the model a median roughly six months ahead of onset. Blood also contained most expanded thyroid clonotypes above 0.001.

Trimming left V 1 base short and J 2 bases short, with 11 bases between. The CDR3 loop spans 15 amino acids. Germline values: CDR1 SGHVS, CDR2 FQNEAQ. The chain links TRBV7-8 to TRBJ1-2; TRBD1 is a possible D gene (5 bases). The receptor was isolated from an adult woman with Graves' disease, either hyperthyroidism or ophthalmopathy (not recorded which). Source material: peripheral blood or thyroid tissue (not recorded which). The CDR3 coding sequence is TGTGCCAGCAGCTTAGATTCGGGACGAAACTATGGCTACACCTTC. Its protein product is CASSLDSGRNYGYTF. Supplemented by reference TRBV7-8 and TRBJ1-2, the full variable domain reads GAGVSQSPRYKVAKRGQDVALRCDPISGHVSLFWYQQALGQGPEFLTYFQNEAQLDKSGLPSDRFFAERPEGSVSTLKIQRTQQEDSAVYLCASSLDSGRNYGYTFGSGTRLTVV.